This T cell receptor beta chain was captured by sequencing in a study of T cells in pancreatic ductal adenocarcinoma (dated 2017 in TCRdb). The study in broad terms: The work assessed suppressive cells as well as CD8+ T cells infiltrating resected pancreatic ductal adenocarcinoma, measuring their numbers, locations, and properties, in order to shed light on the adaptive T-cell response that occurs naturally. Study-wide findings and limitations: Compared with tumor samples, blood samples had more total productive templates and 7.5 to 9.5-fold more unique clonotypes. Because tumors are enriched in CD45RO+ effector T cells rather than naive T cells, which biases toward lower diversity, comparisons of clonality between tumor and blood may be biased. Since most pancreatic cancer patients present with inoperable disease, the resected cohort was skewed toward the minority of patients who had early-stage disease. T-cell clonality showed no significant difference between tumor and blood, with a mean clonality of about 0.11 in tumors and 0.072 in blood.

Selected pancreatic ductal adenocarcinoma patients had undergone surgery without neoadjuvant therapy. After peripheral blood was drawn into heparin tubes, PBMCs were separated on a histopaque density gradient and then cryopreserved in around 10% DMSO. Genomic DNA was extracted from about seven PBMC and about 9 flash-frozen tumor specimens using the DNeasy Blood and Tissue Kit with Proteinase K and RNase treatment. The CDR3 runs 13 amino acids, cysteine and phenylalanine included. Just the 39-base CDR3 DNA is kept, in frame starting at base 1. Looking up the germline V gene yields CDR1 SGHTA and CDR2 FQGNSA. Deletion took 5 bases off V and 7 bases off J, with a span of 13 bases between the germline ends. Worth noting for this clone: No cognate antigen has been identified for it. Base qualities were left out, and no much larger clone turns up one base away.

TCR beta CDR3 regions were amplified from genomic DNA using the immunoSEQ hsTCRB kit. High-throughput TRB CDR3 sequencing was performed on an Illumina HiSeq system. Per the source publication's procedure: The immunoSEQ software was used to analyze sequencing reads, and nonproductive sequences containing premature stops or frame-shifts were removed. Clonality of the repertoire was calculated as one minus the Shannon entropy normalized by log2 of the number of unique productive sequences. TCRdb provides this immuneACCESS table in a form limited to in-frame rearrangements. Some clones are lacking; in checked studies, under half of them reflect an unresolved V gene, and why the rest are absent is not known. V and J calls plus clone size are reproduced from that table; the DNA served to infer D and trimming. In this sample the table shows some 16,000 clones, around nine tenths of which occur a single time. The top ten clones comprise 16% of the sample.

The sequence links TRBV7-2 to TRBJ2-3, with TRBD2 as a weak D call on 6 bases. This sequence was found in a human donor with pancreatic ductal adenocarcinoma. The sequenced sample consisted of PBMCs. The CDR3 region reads CASSLGGRYTQYF. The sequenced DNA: TGTGCCAGCAGCCTGGGGGGACGTTATACGCAGTATTTT.